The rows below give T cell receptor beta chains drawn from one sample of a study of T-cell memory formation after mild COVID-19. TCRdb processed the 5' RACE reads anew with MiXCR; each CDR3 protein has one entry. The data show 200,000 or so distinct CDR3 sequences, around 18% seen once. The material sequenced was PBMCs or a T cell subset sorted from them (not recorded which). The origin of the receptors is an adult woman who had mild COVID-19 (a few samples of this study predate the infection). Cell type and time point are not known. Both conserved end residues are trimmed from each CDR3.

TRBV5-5	ASIRDRGEAF
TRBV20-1	SAPSRSSSYEQY
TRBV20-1	SGRTSSYEQY
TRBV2	ASKKDGDTQY
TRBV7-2	ASSSRLAGRTGADTQY
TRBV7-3	ASSRTSGYTDTQY
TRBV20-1	SASGGKRYEQY
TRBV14	ASSQDITHRLGSPLH
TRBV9	ASSAIHYGYT
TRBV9	ASSVEGDTQY
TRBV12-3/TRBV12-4	ASSRTGVFHGYT
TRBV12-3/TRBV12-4	ASSLASSHT
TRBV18	ASSPNVAGDYEQY
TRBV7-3	ASSSDRNQPQH
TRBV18	ASSPSGTGGEKLF
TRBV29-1	SVEDKGQGTLGEQY
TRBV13	ASSPPSSGGYEQY
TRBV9	ASSAPLRDRSRNEQF
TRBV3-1	ASSQKRTYGNTIY
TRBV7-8	ASSWGTTNEKLF
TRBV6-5	ASSYSGRRTDTQY
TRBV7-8	ASSARRLAGVRGTQY
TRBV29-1	SVEWANYGYT
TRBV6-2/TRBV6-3	ASSKYGGVAYEQY
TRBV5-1	ASSLTGGMYGYT
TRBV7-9	ASSLGGEQQF
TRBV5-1	ASSLESGSGNTIY
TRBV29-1	SVHLLQGQF
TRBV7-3	ASSLTQGATEAF
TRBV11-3	ASSPGLQSYEQY